This T cell receptor beta chain originates from a study of beta chain features in type 1 diabetes. Study-level results: The question of HLA type influencing TCRB rearrangement was one that remained unresolved here. PCR might show a preference for shorter templates, equally across patients and controls. All four CD4+ subsets from Type 1 diabetes patients carried moderately but significantly shorter TCRB CDR3s. Researchers reported that naive, central memory and Treg TCRB repertoires appeared more similar in patients than in healthy donors.

To note about this clone: Its antigen remains unidentified.

Deletions cut 4 bases from V and 4 bases from J, with 13 bases between. The CDR3 spans 14 residues. CDR1 and CDR2 from the germline V gene are LGHNA and YSLEER. The investigators reverse transcribed all of the isolated RNA, so they sequenced expressed TCRB transcripts. TCRdb's table, derived via immunoSEQ multiplex PCR, lists solely in-frame clones and lacks some. This table holds around 41,000 clones, 65% to 70% found once. The specimen was Tregs from blood. This sequence joins TRBV4-3 and TRBJ1-2; D gene unclear. The sequence derives from a man aged 25 to 45 with type 1 diabetes. Some clones in this sample may be carry-over from other donors' samples. In nucleotides, the CDR3 is TGCGCCAGCAGCCTCCTAACCCCGCCCTATGGCTACACCTTC. This encodes CASSLLTPPYGYTF.